The 27 T cell receptor beta chains below were found in one sample sequenced in a study of blood T cells in healthy people across ages. The use of a sample-barcoded 5' primer and a J-beta primer mix characterized a second PCR of about 7 to 12 cycles. TCRdb re-called the 5' RACE reads through MiXCR, storing one row per CDR3 protein. The sample gives over a million distinct CDR3 sequences, approximately 40% of which show up once; roughly 7.7% is in the top ten. The sequenced sample was blood. The receptors were sampled from a woman between 18 and 29 years old in good health.

V gene TRBV29-1 combines with J gene TRBJ2-3; possible D gene TRBD2, 6 bases. V was clipped by 2 bases and J by 5 bases, with 14 bases between them. The CDR3 runs to 14 residues. CDR1 is SQVTM, CDR2 ANQGSEA, per germline. Here the CDR3 DNA reads TGCAGCGTTGAAAGGGGACGGGGGATAGATACGCAGTATTTT. Translating it yields CSVERGRGIDTQYF.

The J gene is TRBJ2-1, the V gene TRBV27; no reliable D call. CDR3 size: 14 residues. Germline-derived CDR1 and CDR2 are MNHEY and SMNVEV (reference sequence). V lost 4 bases, J lost 1 base, and 8 bases lay in between. The CDR3 reads CASSSRRSYNEQFF. CDR3 nucleotides: TGTGCCAGCAGTTCCCGACGGTCCTACAATGAGCAGTTCTTC.

The J gene is TRBJ1-6, the V gene TRBV2; D not certain. Trimming cost V 2 bases and J 12 bases, with 11 bases left between them. Germline CDR1 and CDR2: SNHLY and FYNNEI. The CDR3 loop spans 13 amino acids. The CDR3 reads CASSESSALPLHF. CDR3 in DNA: TGTGCCAGCAGTGAAAGTAGTGCCCTACCCCTCCACTTT.

Concerning this clonotype itself: The germline gene is not matched at one end of the junction; a read error may be the cause. CDR3: CAITETGGNYGYTF. In DNA form, the CDR3 reads TGTGCCATCACTGAGACAGGGGGCAATTATGGCTACACCTTC. The J gene is TRBJ1-2, the V gene TRBV10-3; 10 bases match TRBD1. This CDR3 spans 14 amino acids. Germline V gives CDR1 ENHRY, CDR2 SYGVKD.

This clonotype was seen a handful of times. CDR3 coding DNA: TGTGCCAGCAGCTCTCACCGACAGGGGACAAACACTGAAGCTTTCTTT. Its translation is CASSSHRQGTNTEAFF. The chain combines TRBV5-5 with TRBJ1-1; the match to TRBD1 covers 8 bases. CDR1 is SGHKS, CDR2 YYEKEE, per germline (reference sequence). Trimming took 3 bases from V and 2 from J; bases not matched to a gene: 9. CDR3 length equals 16 residues.

V usage is TRBV9 and J usage is TRBJ2-5, with 7 positions matching TRBD1. The CDR3 spans 17 residues. The V gene's germline CDR1 is SGDLS and CDR2 YYNGEE. V lost 4 bases to trimming and J lost 5 bases; unmatched junction nucleotides: 17. The CDR3 bases are TGTGCCAGCAGCTTCTACCCCGAACCCAGACAGGGCGAGACCCAGTACTTC. This gives the protein CASSFYPEPRQGETQYF.

This clonotype was seen repeatedly, ten times or more. This chain joins TRBV20-1 and TRBJ2-7; TRBD2 matches 7 bases. The CDR3 is 15 amino acids. The germline CDR1 and CDR2 sequences are DFQATT and SNEGSKA (reference sequence). Germline trimming cut 1 base from V and 2 bases from J; bases unmatched to any gene: 8. The CDR3 spells CSARGGEGSAYEQYF. CDR3 DNA sequence: TGCAGTGCTAGAGGCGGGGAGGGGAGCGCCTACGAGCAGTACTTC.

The J gene is TRBJ2-2, the V gene TRBV21-1; the table names TRBD2, a call not compared with the DNA. TRBV21-1 is a known pseudogene. There are 14 residues in the CDR3. This CDR3 reads CASSLGQGPGELFF. The CDR3, as DNA: TGTGCCAGCAGCCTTGGTCAGGGCCCCGGGGAGCTGTTTTTT.

The chain combines TRBV27 with TRBJ1-1; D gene ambiguous. V lost 4 bases and J 4 bases, leaving 13 bases between the germline ends. Germline CDR1 and CDR2: MNHEY and SMNVEV (reference sequence). This CDR3 has 14 amino acids. For the CDR3, the DNA is TGTGCCAGCAGTTCTTCTCTTATGAGCACTGAAGCTTTCTTT. Protein: CASSSSLMSTEAFF.

The CDR3 nucleotides are TGCAGTGCTCACACCCTACTTCCCTACGAGCAGTACTTC. This sequence encodes CSAHTLLPYEQYF. J is TRBJ2-7 and V is TRBV20-1; D gene unclear. Germline V gene sequence: CDR1 DFQATT, CDR2 SNEGSKA (reference sequence). Trimming cost V 5 bases and J 2 bases, with 13 bases left between them. The CDR3 runs to 13 residues.

The chain carries TRBV6-5 and TRBJ2-5; 9 nucleotides line up with TRBD2. Germline V gene lookup returns CDR1 MNHEY and CDR2 SVGAGI. The J segment lost 5 bases and the V segment lost 7 bases, leaving 5 bases of the junction unmatched. The CDR3 is 13 amino acids. The CDR3 is CASNILAGETQYF. Written as DNA, the CDR3 is TGTGCCAGCAACATACTAGCGGGCGAGACCCAGTACTTC.

V gene TRBV28 combines with J gene TRBJ1-4; no firm D call. The germline gives CDR1 MDHEN, CDR2 SYDVKM. V lost 3 bases and J 0 bases, leaving 5 bases between the germline ends. CDR3 size: 14 residues. CDR3 coding DNA: TGTGCCAGCAGTTTCGAGGCAACTAATGAAAAACTGTTTTTT. This codes for CASSFEATNEKLFF. Drawing the rest from reference TRBV28 and TRBJ1-4, the complete variable domain is DVKVTQSSRYLVKRTGEKVFLECVQDMDHENMFWYRQDPGLGLRLIYFSYDVKMKEKGDIPEGYSVSREKKERFSLILESASTNQTSMYLCASSFEATNEKLFFGSGTQLSVL.

The CDR3 protein is CAISEREGANYGYTF. The DNA of the CDR3 is TGTGCCATCAGTGAGCGGGAGGGGGCGAACTATGGCTACACCTTC. The chain carries TRBV10-3 and TRBJ1-2, with 7 nucleotides matching TRBD1. In germline, CDR1 is ENHRY, CDR2 SYGVKD. This CDR3 region has 15 residues. The V and J ends lost 2 bases and 2 bases, in that order; junction bases with no gene match: 5.

This clonotype has just a few counts. This chain joins TRBV12-3 or TRBV12-4 and TRBJ2-2; 7 nucleotides line up with TRBD1. The junction had 7 bases not matched to a gene; V was cut back by 6 bases and J by 0 bases. The CDR3 runs 16 residues. The CDR3 is CASRLQGQSNTGELFF. The CDR3 DNA is TGTGCCAGCAGACTCCAGGGACAGTCGAACACCGGGGAGCTGTTTTTT.

In its sample, this clonotype was seen a few times. The CDR3 loop is CASNIDRRNSPLHF. Here the CDR3 DNA reads TGTGCCAGCAACATCGACAGGAGGAATTCACCCCTCCACTTT. The rearrangement joins TRBV21-1 to TRBJ1-6; no DNA check was done on the table's D call, TRBD1. TRBV21-1 is labeled a pseudogene. The CDR3 runs to 14 residues.

The CDR3 sequence is CASSFNRLDEQFF. DNA for the CDR3: TGTGCCAGCAGCTTTAACAGGTTAGATGAGCAGTTCTTC. V and J are TRBV11-3 and TRBJ2-1; TRBD1 is a possible D gene (5 bases). Germline V CDR1 and CDR2: SGHNT, YENEEA. The CDR3 is 13 residues long. V lost 3 bases to trimming and J lost 8 bases, with 11 bases between them. Together with reference TRBV11-3 and TRBJ2-1, the CDR3 gives the full variable domain: EAGVVQSPRYKIIEKKQPVAFWCNPISGHNTLYWYLQNLGQGPELLIRYENEEAVDDSQLPKDRFSAERLKGVDSTLKIQPAELGDSAVYLCASSFNRLDEQFFGPGTRLTVL.

The chain has TRBV6-5 and TRBJ1-1; D might be TRBD1 (5 bases). CDR3 length equals 16 residues. Germline V gene sequence: CDR1 MNHEY, CDR2 SVGAGI. V was pared by 3 bases and J by 2 bases, with 16 bases between. DNA of the CDR3: TGTGCCAGCAGTTATTGGGGAGCGGGACTTAACACTGAAGCTTTCTTT. Its protein is CASSYWGAGLNTEAFF.

V gene TRBV6-5 combines with J gene TRBJ2-1, with TRBD1 matching 10 bases. The V segment lost 4 bases and the J segment 13 bases; nucleotides outside the gene matches: 16. The germline V gene has CDR1 MNHEY and CDR2 SVGAGI. The CDR3 contains 16 residues. The CDR3 sequence is CASSLLTGGLGETQFF. As DNA, the CDR3 is TGTGCCAGCAGTTTGTTGACAGGGGGCTTGGGAGAGACCCAGTTCTTC.

This clonotype was seen only a few times. The chain recombines TRBV16 with TRBJ1-1; perhaps TRBD1 as D (6 bases). The V gene lost 9 bases and the J gene lost 6 bases, with 20 bases spanning the gap. The CDR3 length is 14 residues. Germline V lookup: CDR1 KGHSY, CDR2 FQNENV. CDR3 loop: CARPDGGINAEAFF. In DNA form, the CDR3 reads TGTGCCAGACCTGACGGGGGCATAAATGCTGAAGCTTTCTTT.

V gene TRBV6-5 combines with J gene TRBJ1-2; no reliable D call. This CDR3 contains 14 residues. V dropped 5 bases and J dropped 3 bases, with 13 bases sitting between them. Germline-derived CDR1 and CDR2 are MNHEY and SVGAGI. The CDR3 reads CASSRTGIDYGYTF. In DNA, the CDR3 is TGTGCCAGCAGTCGGACCGGGATCGACTATGGCTACACCTTC.

The chain uses TRBV7-2 and TRBJ2-5; maybe TRBD2 (5 bases). This CDR3 has 14 amino acids. Germline CDR1 and CDR2: SGHTA and FQGNSA. The germline V and J ends were trimmed by 5 bases and 5 bases, with 15 bases remaining between them. CDR3 nucleotide sequence: TGTGCCAGCAGCGTAGTGAGGGCTCAGGAGACCCAGTACTTC. Its protein product is CASSVVRAQETQYF.

This clonotype was observed a handful of times. The J gene is TRBJ2-1, the V gene TRBV2; 12 positions agree with TRBD2. Losses at the gene ends were 7 bases for V and 8 bases for J; bases not matched to a gene: 18. This CDR3 comprises 18 residues. Germline-derived CDR1 and CDR2 are SNHLY and FYNNEI. The CDR3 region has the DNA TGTGCCAGCATTCCCCAGGGGGCTAGCGGGAGGGCCGTCTATGAGCAGTTCTTC. Its protein is CASIPQGASGRAVYEQFF.

The rearrangement uses TRBV10-3 and TRBJ1-1, with D uncertain. The germline V gene has CDR1 ENHRY and CDR2 SYGVKD. Trimming cost V 3 bases and J 4 bases, with 12 bases left between them. The CDR3 consists of 14 residues. Written as DNA, the CDR3 is TGTGCCATCAGTGATATGCGCTGGGGCACTGAAGCTTTCTTT. Translation: CAISDMRWGTEAFF.

This clonotype has a single count. The gene calls are TRBV10-3 and TRBJ2-1, with a possible D match to TRBD2 (7 bases). The J call may be mistaken, given a closer DNA end match to TRBJ2-7. This CDR3 region has 18 residues. CDR1 is ENHRY and CDR2 is SYGVKD in the germline V gene. The CDR3 loop reads CAIRGPGLEGDDYNEQYF. CDR3 nucleotide sequence: TGTGCCATCAGGGGCCCCGGACTAGAGGGGGATGACTACAATGAGCAGTACTTC.

Many counts were recorded for this clonotype. The CDR3 region is CSGEKETQYF. Written as DNA, the CDR3 is TGCAGCGGGGAGAAGGAGACCCAGTACTTC. The chain couples TRBV29-1 to TRBJ2-5; perhaps TRBD2 as D (5 bases). The germline V gene encodes CDR1 SQVTM and CDR2 ANQGSEA. V dropped 7 bases and J dropped 5 bases, with 8 bases sitting between them. The CDR3 is 10 residues long.

This clonotype turned up a few times. V is TRBV27 and J is TRBJ2-1; 8 bases line up with TRBD1. J was trimmed by 0 bases and V by 7 bases; bases with no gene match: 8. Germline values: CDR1 MNHEY, CDR2 SMNVEV (reference sequence). This CDR3 region has 16 residues. The CDR3 sequence is CASTTGDRYSYNEQFF. CDR3 sequence (DNA): TGTGCCAGCACCACGGGGGACAGGTACTCCTACAATGAGCAGTTCTTC.

This clonotype has a handful of counts. The chain joins TRBV7-4 to TRBJ2-7, with 9 bases matching TRBD1. The CDR3 runs 17 residues. Germline V gene data show CDR1 as SGHVT and CDR2 as SQSDAQ. The junction had 12 bases not matched to a gene; V was cut back by 5 bases and J by 1 base. Here the CDR3 reads CASSPSNGGQGSYEQYF. Here the CDR3 DNA reads TGTGCCAGCAGCCCTTCAAACGGGGGACAGGGATCCTACGAGCAGTACTTC.